The rows below give T cell receptor beta chains drawn from one sample of a study of OX40 agonist ivuxolimab in advanced cancers. Only in-frame clones appear in the TCRdb table, and some are missing; sequencing was by immunoSEQ multiplex PCR. The sample has tens of thousands of clones, 65% to 80% seen once. The sample was CD4+ or CD8+ T cells sorted from blood, taken in a trial of the OX40 agonist ivuxolimab. The receptor set was obtained from an adult with an advanced solid tumor such as melanoma, head and neck, liver or kidney cancer. Each CDR3 is given with its conserved first and last residue. The D gene is left open where the match is weak.

V,J,D,CDR3
TRBV6-1,TRBJ2-7,NA,CASTAEEVPAYEQYF
TRBV19,TRBJ1-1,NA,CASIGFYRGTEAFF
TRBV6-4,TRBJ1-1,NA,CAVPQGKNTEAFF
TRBV5-5,TRBJ1-1,NA,CASSSTTGTALTEAFF
TRBV28,TRBJ1-6,NA,CASKRGGSNSPLHF
TRBV7-9,TRBJ1-1,NA,CASSSEGGTEAFF
TRBV6-5,TRBJ1-1,TRBD1,CASRRQGRAFF
TRBV7-2,TRBJ2-7,TRBD2,CASSPPGGRYGEQYF
TRBV29-1,TRBJ2-5,TRBD2,CSGGTGRAMGTQYF
TRBV5-1,TRBJ2-3,NA,CASSSGPSTDTQYF
TRBV19,TRBJ2-1,TRBD2,CASSSLGGNEQFF
TRBV5-6,TRBJ1-2,NA,CASSPGQLPNTGYTF
TRBV28,TRBJ1-1,NA,CASSLETELGTEAFF
TRBV30,TRBJ2-4,NA,CAWTWGAKNIQYF
TRBV19,TRBJ2-2,TRBD2,CASRRGGLSTGELFF
TRBV5-6,TRBJ1-6,TRBD1,CASSLDRGVSSPLHF
TRBV4-1,TRBJ2-7,NA,CASSQTGIIKYEQYF
TRBV2,TRBJ1-6,NA,CASTGAYNSPLHF